The 11 T cell receptor beta chains in this list originate from one sample, sequenced in a study of blood T cell dynamics during melanoma immunotherapy. As to time point: week 3, after first cycle of checkpoint inhibitor. Sequencing used immunoSEQ multiplex PCR; TCRdb keeps in-frame clones, though not all of them. The sample holds some 11,000 clones; about 80% are singletons and the top ten take approximately 20%. The sequencing here drew on blood, taken from a patient treated with checkpoint blockade. The receptors originated from a human donor with melanoma.

The chain combines TRBV6-1 with TRBJ2-7; D is unclear. This CDR3 is 15 amino acids long. Deletions cut 2 bases from V and 5 bases from J, with 16 bases between. Germline CDR1 MNHNS, CDR2 SASEGT. CDR3 amino acids: CASSEKLGGPHEQYV. CDR3 nucleotides: TGTGCCAGCAGTGAAAAGTTGGGCGGCCCCCACGAGCAGTACGTC.

The chain has TRBV7-3 and TRBJ1-2, with D possibly matching TRBD1 (6 bases). From germline, CDR1 is SGHTA and CDR2 FQGTGA. The V gene lost 5 bases and the J gene lost 0 bases, with 10 bases spanning the gap. The CDR3 sequence is 14 residues long. The CDR3 reads CASSPDSSNYGYTF. CDR3 sequence (DNA): TGTGCCAGCAGCCCGGACAGTTCTAACTATGGCTACACCTTC.

A few counts support this clone. This chain joins TRBV7-9 and TRBJ1-5, with D perhaps matching TRBD1 (5 bases). Germline V gene lookup returns CDR1 SEHNR and CDR2 FQNEAQ (reference sequence). The CDR3 extends over 15 amino acids. Trimming left V 1 base short and J 3 bases short, with 10 bases between. The CDR3 DNA sequence: TGTGCCAGCAGCTTAGGGGGGGGAGACAATCAGCCCCAGCATTTT. This sequence encodes CASSLGGGDNQPQHF.

This clone has more than one count but fewer than ten. J is TRBJ1-2 and V is TRBV9; D is possibly TRBD1 (5 bases). Looked up from germline, CDR1 is SGDLS and CDR2 is YYNGEE. Trimming pared 5 bases from V and 3 bases from J, leaving 14 bases between. This CDR3 comprises 14 residues. The CDR3 is CASSAGGGDYGYTF. The CDR3 bases are TGTGCCAGCAGTGCCGGGGGAGGGGACTATGGCTACACCTTC.

The chain joins TRBV6-5 to TRBJ1-2; no clear D. Trimming shortened V by 0 bases and J by 3 bases, and 14 bases separated the two germline ends. There are 16 residues in the CDR3. Germline values: CDR1 MNHEY, CDR2 SVGAGI. For the CDR3, the DNA is TGTGCCAGCAGTTACTCGAACCAAAGGTCCGACTATGGCTACACCTTC. It encodes CASSYSNQRSDYGYTF.

The chain has TRBV27 and TRBJ1-4; D uncertain. The CDR3 spans 13 residues. Trimming left V 6 bases short and J 14 bases short, with 19 bases between. Germline V gene data show CDR1 as MNHEY and CDR2 as SMNVEV (reference sequence). This CDR3 is CASSYNNENQLFF. The CDR3 bases are TGTGCCAGCAGCTACAATAATGAAAATCAGCTGTTTTTT.

The genes are TRBV2 and TRBJ2-1; 8 positions agree with TRBD2. Germline V CDR1 and CDR2: SNHLY, FYNNEI. This CDR3 is 16 amino acids long. V trimming: 2 bases; J trimming: 2 bases; junction bases outside the gene matches: 5. CDR3 sequence reads: CASSESPGGPYNEQFF. The CDR3 nucleotides are TGTGCCAGCAGTGAATCGCCGGGAGGGCCCTACAATGAGCAGTTCTTC.

This sequence joins TRBV7-3 and TRBJ1-1; the D is unclear. This CDR3 comprises 14 residues. Germline V lookup: CDR1 SGHTA, CDR2 FQGTGA. Trimming stripped 0 bases from V and 1 base from J, with 6 bases between. CDR3: CASSLTSGNTEAFF. In DNA form, the CDR3 reads TGTGCCAGCAGCTTAACTTCAGGGAACACTGAAGCTTTCTTT.

The chain links TRBV2 to TRBJ2-7; 10 bases map to TRBD1. J gave up 9 bases and V 5 bases, and 7 bases lay outside the gene matches. CDR1 SNHLY and CDR2 FYNNEI come from the germline V gene. The CDR3 extends over 13 amino acids. CDR3 amino acids: CASSTMGQGMQYV. CDR3 nucleotides: TGTGCCAGCAGTACGATGGGACAGGGGATGCAGTACGTC.

The chain links TRBV4-1 to TRBJ1-3, with D unresolved. V was cut by 3 bases and J by 0 bases, with 15 bases left in between. The CDR3 runs to 17 residues. CDR1 is MGHRA, CDR2 YSYEKL, per germline. The CDR3, as DNA: TGCGCCAGCAGCCAGAAAAGGAGGAACGACTCTGGAAACACCATATATTTT. It yields the protein CASSQKRRNDSGNTIYF.

The chain links TRBV12-2 to TRBJ2-6. TRBV12-2 is classified as a pseudogene. This CDR3 is 18 amino acids long. CDR3 loop: CASRWEGQKHSGANVLTF. In nucleotides, the CDR3 is TGTGCAAGTCGCTGGGAGGGACAGAAGCACTCTGGGGCCAACGTCCTGACTTTC.